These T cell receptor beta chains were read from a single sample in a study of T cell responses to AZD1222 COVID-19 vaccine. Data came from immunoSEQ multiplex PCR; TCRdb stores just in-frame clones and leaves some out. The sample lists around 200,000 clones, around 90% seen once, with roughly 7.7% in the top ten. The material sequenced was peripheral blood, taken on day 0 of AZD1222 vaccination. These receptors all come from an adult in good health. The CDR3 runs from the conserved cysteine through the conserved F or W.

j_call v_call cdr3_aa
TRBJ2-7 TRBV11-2 CASSFGGASSYEQYF
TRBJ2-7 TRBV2 CASSGGLEGEQYF
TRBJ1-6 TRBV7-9 CASSPQQGWYNSPLHF
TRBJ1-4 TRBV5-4 CASSANRVENEKLFF
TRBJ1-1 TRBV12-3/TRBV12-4 CASSLRQGAEAFF
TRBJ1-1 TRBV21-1 CASRRQGGLNTEAFF
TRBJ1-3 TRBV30 CAWSMEGNTIYF
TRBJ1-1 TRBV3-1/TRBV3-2 CASSQGVNRGANTEAFF
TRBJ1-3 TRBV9 CASSAGDRSSGNTIYF
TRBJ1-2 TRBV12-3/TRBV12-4 CASSFSRSGYTF
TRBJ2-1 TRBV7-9 CASEIAGGSYNEQFF
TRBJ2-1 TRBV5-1 CASSPTRAESNEQFF
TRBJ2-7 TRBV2 CARGTGAEYEQYF
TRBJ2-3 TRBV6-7 CASSLRTGGTDTQYF